These 18 T cell receptor beta chains came from one sample sequenced in a study of OX40 agonist ivuxolimab in advanced cancers. Generated by immunoSEQ multiplex PCR, the TCRdb table keeps only in-frame clones and is missing some. Of roughly 80,000 clones detected, approximately 90% appear once; the ten largest clones hold 0.38%. The material was CD4+ or CD8+ T cells sorted from blood, obtained in a trial of the OX40 agonist ivuxolimab. The receptors stem from an adult with an advanced solid tumor such as melanoma, head and neck, liver or kidney cancer.

The V and J genes are TRBV6-5 and TRBJ2-7; no definite D call. Deletions cut 2 bases from V and 1 base from J, with 6 bases between. CDR1 MNHEY and CDR2 SVGAGI come from the germline V gene. This CDR3 spans 13 amino acids. CDR3 bases: TGTGCCAGCAGTTACGAGTGGTCCTACGAGCAGTACTTC. This sequence encodes CASSYEWSYEQYF.

CDR3: CASSSDRVGAEAFF. DNA for the CDR3: TGTGCCAGCAGTTCGGACAGGGTAGGTGCTGAAGCTTTCTTT. This chain connects TRBV27 to TRBJ1-1; 8 nucleotides match TRBD1. Trimming cost V 4 bases and J 6 bases; bases outside gene matches: 7. This CDR3 region has 14 residues. CDR1 is MNHEY, CDR2 SMNVEV, per germline (reference sequence).

J is TRBJ1-1 and V is TRBV18, with no clear D. Trimming took 1 base from V and 1 from J, leaving 10 bases between them. There are 15 residues in the CDR3. Germline values: CDR1 KGHSH, CDR2 LQKENI. In DNA, the CDR3 is TGTGCCAGCTCACCACAAGGCGACCGGAACACTGAAGCTTTCTTT. Translated, it gives CASSPQGDRNTEAFF.

V is TRBV10-1 and J is TRBJ2-1; D ambiguous. The germline V gene has CDR1 WNHNN and CDR2 SYGVQD (reference sequence). V was pared by 4 bases and J by 0 bases, with 7 bases between. CDR3 length equals 14 residues. The CDR3 DNA reads as TGCGCCAGCAGTGGTCAATACTCCTACAATGAGCAGTTCTTC. Translated: CASSGQYSYNEQFF.

A single count supports this clone. This chain joins TRBV5-1 and TRBJ2-1; TRBD1 agrees at 12 bases. Germline V gene sequence: CDR1 SGHRS, CDR2 YFSETQ. The CDR3 is 16 residues long. J was trimmed by 10 bases and V by 4 bases; bases with no gene match: 12. CDR3 sequence: CASSSPGQGATLEQFF. In DNA, the CDR3 is TGCGCCAGCAGCAGTCCGGGACAGGGGGCTACCCTAGAGCAGTTCTTC.

The chain employs TRBV7-9 and TRBJ2-3; perhaps TRBD2 as D (5 bases). CDR3 length: 14 amino acids. CDR1 and CDR2 (germline): SEHNR, FQNEAQ (reference sequence). V shed 4 bases and J shed 2 bases, with 10 bases lying between them. The CDR3 region is CASSSDYPTDTQYF. The CDR3 DNA follows: TGTGCCAGCAGCTCCGACTATCCCACAGATACGCAGTATTTT.

The sample holds a few counts of this clone. V gene TRBV9 combines with J gene TRBJ2-5; perhaps TRBD2 as D (5 bases). V lost 0 bases, J lost 2 bases, and 11 bases lay in between. Germline-derived CDR1 and CDR2 are SGDLS and YYNGEE. CDR3 length equals 15 residues. CDR3 in amino acids: CASSVGAVTQETQYF. In DNA, the CDR3 is TGTGCCAGCAGCGTAGGAGCGGTAACTCAAGAGACCCAGTACTTC.

CDR3 coding DNA: TGTGCCAGCGGGACTAGCATTCGTGAGCAGTACTTC. Its protein is CASGTSIREQYF. J is TRBJ2-7 and V is TRBV2; 9 nucleotides match TRBD2. The CDR3 extends over 12 amino acids. V was clipped by 8 bases and J by 7 bases; unmatched bases: 6. In germline, CDR1 is SNHLY, CDR2 FYNNEI. The whole variable domain, filled in from reference TRBV2 and TRBJ2-7, reads EPEVTQTPSHQVTQMGQEVILRCVPISNHLYFYWYRQILGQKVEFLVSFYNNEISEKSEIFDDQFSVERPDGSNFTLKIRSTKLEDSAMYFCASGTSIREQYFGPGTRLTVT.

The chain joins TRBV7-9 to TRBJ1-1, with D unclear. Trimming pared 5 bases from V and 1 base from J, leaving 11 bases between. The CDR3 totals 14 residues. Germline CDR1 SEHNR, CDR2 FQNEAQ (reference sequence). Here the CDR3 reads CASSREGKNTEAFF. CDR3 nucleotide sequence: TGTGCCAGCAGCCGCGAAGGCAAGAACACTGAAGCTTTCTTT. Combining the CDR3 with reference TRBV7-9 and TRBJ1-1 gives the whole variable domain DTGVSQNPRHKITKRGQNVTFRCDPISEHNRLYWYRQTLGQGPEFLTYFQNEAQLEKSRLLSDRFSAERPKGSFSTLEIQRTEQGDSAMYLCASSREGKNTEAFFGQGTRLTVV.

The V gene is TRBV10-3, the J gene TRBJ2-3, with 12 bases aligning to TRBD2. V lost 4 bases, J lost 3 bases, and 5 bases stayed unmatched. The germline gives CDR1 ENHRY, CDR2 SYGVKD. The CDR3 sequence is 16 residues long. CDR3 nucleotide sequence: TGTGCCATCAGTGGACCTAGCGGGAGGGGGACAGATACGCAGTATTTT. It codes for CAISGPSGRGTDTQYF.

The chain recombines TRBV6-6 with TRBJ1-1; D is undetermined. The CDR3 has 16 amino acids. V lost 2 bases to trimming and J lost 1 base, with 14 bases between them. Germline V gives CDR1 MNHNY, CDR2 SVGAGI (reference sequence). CDR3 region: CASSYTEAPSNTEAFF. In DNA, the CDR3 is TGTGCCAGCAGTTACACAGAGGCGCCTTCGAACACTGAAGCTTTCTTT.

The V and J genes are TRBV5-1 and TRBJ2-2; D gene ambiguous. The length of the CDR3 is 14 residues. V lost 4 bases and J lost 2, with 9 bases in between. Germline V gene lookup returns CDR1 SGHRS and CDR2 YFSETQ. CDR3 sequence: CASSALANTGELFF. CDR3 in DNA: TGCGCCAGCAGCGCACTGGCCAACACCGGGGAGCTGTTTTTT.

The gene calls are TRBV15 and TRBJ2-5, with TRBD2 as a possible D gene (6 bases). This CDR3 has 16 residues. Trimming cost V 5 bases and J 3 bases, with 19 bases left between them. Germline V gene sequence: CDR1 LNHNV, CDR2 YYDKDF (reference sequence). CDR3 residues: CATSELRTNSKETQYF. CDR3 in DNA: TGTGCCACCAGCGAACTGCGGACTAATAGTAAAGAGACCCAGTACTTC. The complete variable domain, with remaining parts taken from reference TRBV15 and TRBJ2-5, reads DAMVIQNPRYQVTQFGKPVTLSCSQTLNHNVMYWYQQKSSQAPKLLFHYYDKDFNNEADTPDNFQSRRPNTSFCFLDIRSPGLGDTAMYLCATSELRTNSKETQYFGPGTRLLVL.

V is TRBV6-6 and J is TRBJ2-3; no clear D gene. With 2 bases removed from V and 1 base from J, the gap between germline ends came to 10 bases. In germline, CDR1 is MNHNY, CDR2 SVGAGI (reference sequence). CDR3 size: 15 residues. CDR3 residues: CASSYGQPGTDTQYF. For the CDR3, the DNA is TGTGCCAGCAGTTACGGCCAACCCGGCACAGATACGCAGTATTTT.

This clone was picked up a small number of times. V usage is TRBV5-6 and J usage is TRBJ2-3; the D gene could be TRBD1 or TRBD2 (6 bases each). CDR3 length: 16 amino acids. In germline, CDR1 is SGHDT, CDR2 YYEEEE. Trimming left V 2 bases short and J 4 bases short, with 17 bases between. CDR3 nucleotide sequence: TGTGCCAGCAGCTTTATCGGCAGGGGAGGAGCAGATACGCAGTATTTT. This codes for CASSFIGRGGADTQYF. Filled out from reference TRBV5-6 and TRBJ2-3, the complete variable domain reads DAGVTQSPTHLIKTRGQQVTLRCSPKSGHDTVSWYQQALGQGPQFIFQYYEEEERQRGNFPDRFSGHQFPNYSSELNVNALLLGDSALYLCASSFIGRGGADTQYFGPGTRLTVL.

The chain joins TRBV6-5 to TRBJ2-1; no clear D. CDR3 length: 11 residues. Germline-derived CDR1 and CDR2 are MNHEY and SVGAGI. Trimming removed 7 bases from V and 5 bases from J, with 6 bases in between. In nucleotides, the CDR3 is TGTGCCAGCACACTCAACAATGAGCAGTTCTTC. It is translated as CASTLNNEQFF.

The V and J genes are TRBV29-1 and TRBJ1-1; D is possibly TRBD1 (5 bases). V lost 5 bases to trimming and J lost 0 bases, with 7 bases between them. The CDR3 is 12 residues long. Germline V gene data show CDR1 as SQVTM and CDR2 as ANQGSEA. CDR3 nucleotide sequence: TGCAGCGTTCGACAGATGAACACTGAAGCTTTCTTT. Protein product: CSVRQMNTEAFF.

The chain joins TRBV5-1 to TRBJ2-7; D may be TRBD1 (5 bases). V gave up 4 bases and J gave up 1 base, with 15 bases separating them. Germline V gene lookup returns CDR1 SGHRS and CDR2 YFSETQ. This CDR3 is 15 amino acids long. CDR3 residues: CASSVDNHRSYEQYF. In DNA form, the CDR3 reads TGCGCCAGCAGCGTGGACAATCACAGGTCCTACGAGCAGTACTTC.